These 3 T cell receptor beta chains originate from one sample sequenced in a study of naive and memory T cell subsets (dated by TCRdb to 2017 to 2019). The treatment or condition tag for this specimen amounts to: skin biopsy from PPD injection site in Mantoux-positive individual. A robust, sensitive protocol for the amplification, sequencing and analysis of TCRs was described in the study, in which 3' ligation of a UMI-containing oligonucleotide to TCR cDNA was used. Library preparation used UMI-ligation and nested PCR. The run used an Illumina MiSeq. Four rounds of PCR, run with the SP2 primer together with nested alpha and beta constant region primers, were used to amplify the ligated cDNA. TCRdb reanalyzed the raw reads on its own, using fastp at Q25 for trimming and MiXCR for clone calling, and kept in-frame beta chains. Each CDR3 protein appears once, grouped with its most common genes and DNA. This sample is represented by 40,000 or so distinct CDR3 sequences; about 10% of them were singletons. The ten largest clonotypes hold roughly 3.9% of the sample.

This sample comprised skin, obtained from a tuberculin skin test site. These receptors originate from an adult in good health.

There are a few counts of this clonotype. This chain links TRBV20-1 with TRBJ2-1; 10 nucleotides align to TRBD1. The CDR3 loop spans 12 amino acids. V shed 6 bases, J shed 7 bases, and the junction held 3 bases outside the gene matches. Germline V lookup: CDR1 DFQATT, CDR2 SNEGSKA (reference sequence). CDR3 region: CSARQGANEQFF. In nucleotides, the CDR3 is TGCAGTGCCAGACAGGGGGCGAATGAGCAGTTCTTC.

This clonotype was detected many times. The V call is TRBV30, the J call TRBJ1-1, with a possible D match to TRBD1 (5 bases). Per germline, CDR1 GTSNPN and CDR2 SVGIG (reference sequence). This CDR3 is built from 12 residues. V was cut by 5 bases and J by 1 base, with 8 bases left in between. For the CDR3, the DNA is TGTGCCTGGGACGGGACGAACACTGAAGCTTTCTTT. It is translated as CAWDGTNTEAFF.

The sample holds a few counts of this clonotype. The chain links TRBV19 to TRBJ1-2; no clear D. Germline V CDR1 and CDR2: LNHDA, SQIVND (reference sequence). Trimming took 6 bases from V and 2 from J, leaving 13 bases between them. This CDR3 has 14 amino acids. CDR3 loop: CASRTDQRNYGYTF. In DNA form, the CDR3 reads TGTGCCAGTAGAACTGACCAGAGGAACTATGGCTACACCTTC. The full variable domain, its missing parts supplied by reference TRBV19 and TRBJ1-2, is DGGITQSPKYLFRKEGQNVTLSCEQNLNHDAMYWYRQDPGQGLRLIYYSQIVNDFQKGDIAEGYSVSREKKESFPLTVTSAQKNPTAFYLCASRTDQRNYGYTFGSGTRLTVV.